The present T cell receptor beta chain was sequenced within a study of Ad26.COV2.S vaccination and SARS-CoV-2 variants. On the study more broadly: In the study, Ad26.COV2.S was injected intramuscularly once, or twice 56 days apart.

This sample's treatment: approximately 18 received Ad26.COV2.S at low or high dose, single or two shots; several received placebo; per-sample allocation not given. The study sampled participants on day 63 after the first vaccine or placebo injection. Recruitment in Boston yielded a donor of adult age, 18-55 years. Some clones are missing from TCRdb's copy, which holds only in-frame ones; the method was immunoSEQ multiplex PCR. This table holds roughly 400,000 clones, about nine tenths found once. V was pared by 0 bases and J by 6 bases, with 6 bases of the junction left unmatched. This CDR3 region has 14 residues. Germline CDR1 is SGDLS and CDR2 is YYNGEE.

The J gene is TRBJ2-7, the V gene TRBV9; 7 nucleotides agree with TRBD1. The source was peripheral blood, collected in a trial of Ad26.COV2.S vaccine versus placebo. The TCR was taken from a person aged 18-60 years who received the Ad26.COV2.S COVID-19 vaccine or a placebo. The CDR3 coding sequence is TGTGCCAGCAGCGTAGCGGGACAGCTCAGCGAGCAGTACTTC. Translation: CASSVAGQLSEQYF.